This T cell receptor (beta chain) was recovered during a study of blood T cell repertoires in COVID-19 (dated by TCRdb to about 2020). Concerning the study at large: Samples from collaborators originated in the United States, Italy and Spain and spanned both the acute and convalescent phases of COVID-19. Subjects who had been exposed to COVID-19, were actively infected with it, or had recovered from it provided the deeply sampled blood TCRbeta repertoires that made up the dataset. Where available, HLA class I and class II types were obtained from metadata supplied by the sample provider rather than from assay-based typing. The prospective study material was composed of cDNA or gDNA derived from T cells, B-cell-depleted T cells, or PBMCs. The sample metadata nearly always contained a de-identified subject ID, COVID-19 status, age in years and sex. The samples were drawn from the first 160 participants of the ongoing ImmuneRACE study and from 1,254 subjects provided by 6 global collaborators. The repertoires were made available in a free public database intended to serve as a resource for research on the immune response to SARS-CoV-2. The full study reports these points: The amount of clinical and demographic metadata varied by source and participant and was provided uncurated.

The immunoSEQ Assay, a bias-controlled multiplex PCR, was used to amplify TCRbeta CDR3 regions from genomic DNA. The paper's data handling went like this. Within the assay, amplification of reference gene primers was used to estimate how many nucleated cells each sample contained. To quantify the absolute abundance of each unique TCRbeta CDR3 rearrangement, sequence reads were collapsed and filtered. Productive Simpson clonality was computed per sample as the square root of Simpson's diversity index over productive rearrangements. The clones in this table, taken by TCRdb from immuneACCESS, are in-frame only. Not every clone is retained; where verified, under half of the shortfall comes from an unresolved V gene, and the cause of the rest is unknown. The DNA gave D and trimming, while V, J and clone size come from that table. Within this sample are approximately 270,000 clones, with 90% to 95% of them counted one time only. The top ten clonotypes cover about 1.2% of the sample.

This clone was recorded only once. Its cognate antigen has yet to be identified. The record has no base qualities; no much larger clone is one base away. In the prospective study, participants were about 18 to 89 years old, resided in about two dozen geographic areas of the United States, and were enrolled through a virtual design. To assign participants to cohorts, the prospective study relied on clinical history that participants themselves reported in a screening survey and a study questionnaire. In the prospective study, whole blood, serum and a nasopharyngeal or oropharyngeal swab were collected from each participant by mobile phlebotomists. Prospective study participants could optionally give additional blood draws and questionnaires over an approximately 2-month period. Blood samples from the prospective study were shipped frozen or at room temperature prior to DNA extraction. The CDR3 contains 16 residues, cysteine and phenylalanine counted. Here the CDR3 DNA is all that survives: 48 bases in frame from base 1. For CDR1 and CDR2, the germline V gene lists MDHEN and SYDVKM. Relative to germline, V is missing 6 bases and J is missing 3 bases, with 12 bases of the junction outside any gene match.

The chain uses TRBV28 and TRBJ2-5, with 8 central nucleotides matching TRBD1. This sequence originates from a human donor in a cohort exposed to, infected with or recovered from COVID-19 (not recorded which). The donor label of this sample is uncertain. The sequenced sample was PBMCs or T cells enriched from blood (not recorded which). The CDR3 loop reads CASRSFWTGSKETQYF. The DNA reads TGTGCCAGCAGATCTTTCTGGACAGGGTCTAAAGAGACCCAGTACTTC.